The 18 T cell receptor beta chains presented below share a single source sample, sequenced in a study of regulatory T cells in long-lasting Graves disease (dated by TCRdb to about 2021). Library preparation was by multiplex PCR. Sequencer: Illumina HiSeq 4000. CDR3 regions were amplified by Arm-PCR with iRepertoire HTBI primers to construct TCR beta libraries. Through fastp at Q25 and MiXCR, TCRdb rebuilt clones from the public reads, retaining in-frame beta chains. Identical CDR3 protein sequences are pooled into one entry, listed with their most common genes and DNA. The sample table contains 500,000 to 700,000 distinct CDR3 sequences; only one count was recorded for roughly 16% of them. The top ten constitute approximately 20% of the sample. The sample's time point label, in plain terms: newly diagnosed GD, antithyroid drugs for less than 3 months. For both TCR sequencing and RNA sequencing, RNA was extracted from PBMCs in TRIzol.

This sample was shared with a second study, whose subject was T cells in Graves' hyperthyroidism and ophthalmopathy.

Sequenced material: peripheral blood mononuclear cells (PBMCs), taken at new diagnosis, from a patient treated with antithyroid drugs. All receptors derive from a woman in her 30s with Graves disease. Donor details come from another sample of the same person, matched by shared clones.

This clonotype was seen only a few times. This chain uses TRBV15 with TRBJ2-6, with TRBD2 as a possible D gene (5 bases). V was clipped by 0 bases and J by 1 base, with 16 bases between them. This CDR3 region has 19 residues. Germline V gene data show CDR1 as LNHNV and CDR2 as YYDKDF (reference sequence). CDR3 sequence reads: CATSRDKMVARSGANVLTF. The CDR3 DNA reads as TGTGCCACCAGCAGAGATAAAATGGTAGCGAGATCTGGGGCCAACGTCCTGACTTTC.

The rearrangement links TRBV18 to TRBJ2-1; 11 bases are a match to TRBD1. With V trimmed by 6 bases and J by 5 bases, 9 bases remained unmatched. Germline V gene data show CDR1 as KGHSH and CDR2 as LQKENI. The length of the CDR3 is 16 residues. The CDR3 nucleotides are TGTGCCAGCTCGCTGGACAGGGGGCGCATAGACAATGAGCAGTTCTTC. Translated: CASSLDRGRIDNEQFF.

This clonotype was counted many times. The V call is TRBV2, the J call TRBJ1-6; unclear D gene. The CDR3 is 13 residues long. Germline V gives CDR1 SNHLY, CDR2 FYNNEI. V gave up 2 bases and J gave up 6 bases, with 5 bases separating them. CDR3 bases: TGTGCCAGCAGTGAATGGATTAATTCACCCCTCCACTTT. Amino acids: CASSEWINSPLHF.

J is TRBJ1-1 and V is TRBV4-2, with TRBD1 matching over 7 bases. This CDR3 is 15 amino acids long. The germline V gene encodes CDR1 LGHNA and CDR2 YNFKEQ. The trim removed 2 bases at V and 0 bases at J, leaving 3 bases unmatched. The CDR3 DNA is TGTGCCAGCAGCCAACCGGGACAGTTGAACACTGAAGCTTTCTTT. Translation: CASSQPGQLNTEAFF.

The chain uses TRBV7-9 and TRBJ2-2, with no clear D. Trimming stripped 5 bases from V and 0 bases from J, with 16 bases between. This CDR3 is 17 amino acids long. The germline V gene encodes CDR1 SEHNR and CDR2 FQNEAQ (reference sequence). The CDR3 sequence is CASSPRLVSSNTGELFF. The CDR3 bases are TGTGCCAGCAGCCCCCGTTTGGTCTCGTCGAACACCGGGGAGCTGTTTTTT.

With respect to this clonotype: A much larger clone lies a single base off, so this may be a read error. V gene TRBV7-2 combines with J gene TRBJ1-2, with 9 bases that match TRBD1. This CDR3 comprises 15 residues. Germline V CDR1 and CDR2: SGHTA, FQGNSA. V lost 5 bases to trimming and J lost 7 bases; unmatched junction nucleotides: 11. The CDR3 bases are TGTGCCAGCAGCCCGCGGACAGGGGACGGCTGTGGCTACACCTTC. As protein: CASSPRTGDGCGYTF.

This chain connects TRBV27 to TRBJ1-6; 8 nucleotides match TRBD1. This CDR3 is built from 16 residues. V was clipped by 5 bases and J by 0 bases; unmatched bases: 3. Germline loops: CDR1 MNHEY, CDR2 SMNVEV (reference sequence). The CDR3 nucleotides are TGTGCCAGCAGTCTCGGACAGGGCTCCTATAATTCACCCCTCCACTTT. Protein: CASSLGQGSYNSPLHF.

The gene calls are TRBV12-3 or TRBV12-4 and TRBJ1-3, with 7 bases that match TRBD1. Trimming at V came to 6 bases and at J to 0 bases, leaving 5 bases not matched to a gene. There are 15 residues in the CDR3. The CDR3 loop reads CASSPGTVSGNTIYF. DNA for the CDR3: TGTGCCAGCAGCCCAGGGACAGTCTCTGGAAACACCATATATTTT.

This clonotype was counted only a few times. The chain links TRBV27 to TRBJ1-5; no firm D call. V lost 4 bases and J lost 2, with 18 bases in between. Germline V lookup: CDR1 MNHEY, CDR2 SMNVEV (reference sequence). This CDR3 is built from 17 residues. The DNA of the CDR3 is TGTGCCAGCAGTTCTCAATACTCCCTCTTTGGCAATCAGCCCCAGCATTTT. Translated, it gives CASSSQYSLFGNQPQHF.

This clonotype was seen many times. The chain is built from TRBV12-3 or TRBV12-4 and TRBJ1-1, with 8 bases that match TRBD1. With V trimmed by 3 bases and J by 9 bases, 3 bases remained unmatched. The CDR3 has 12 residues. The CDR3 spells CASSFRQGKAFF. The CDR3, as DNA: TGTGCCAGCAGTTTCCGACAGGGGAAAGCTTTCTTT.

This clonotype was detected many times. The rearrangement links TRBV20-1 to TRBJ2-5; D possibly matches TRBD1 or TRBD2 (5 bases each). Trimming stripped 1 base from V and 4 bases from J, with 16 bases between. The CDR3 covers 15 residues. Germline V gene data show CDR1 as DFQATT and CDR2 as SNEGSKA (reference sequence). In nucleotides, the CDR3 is TGCAGTGCTAGAGGGGTGGTGGGGGTAAGAGAGACCCAGTACTTC. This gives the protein CSARGVVGVRETQYF.

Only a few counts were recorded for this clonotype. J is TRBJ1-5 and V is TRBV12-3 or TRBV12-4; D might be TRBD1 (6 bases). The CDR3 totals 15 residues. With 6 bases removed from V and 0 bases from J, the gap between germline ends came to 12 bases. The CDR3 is CASRGGGFSNQPQHF. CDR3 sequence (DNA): TGTGCCAGCAGGGGAGGGGGGTTTAGCAATCAGCCCCAGCATTTT.

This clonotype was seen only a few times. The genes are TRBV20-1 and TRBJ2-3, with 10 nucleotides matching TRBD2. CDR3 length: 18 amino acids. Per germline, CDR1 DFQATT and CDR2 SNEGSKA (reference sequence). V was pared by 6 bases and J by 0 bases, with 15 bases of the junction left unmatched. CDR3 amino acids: CSAGGGLAALSSTDTQYF. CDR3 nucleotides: TGCAGTGCAGGAGGAGGACTAGCGGCGTTATCTAGCACAGATACGCAGTATTTT.

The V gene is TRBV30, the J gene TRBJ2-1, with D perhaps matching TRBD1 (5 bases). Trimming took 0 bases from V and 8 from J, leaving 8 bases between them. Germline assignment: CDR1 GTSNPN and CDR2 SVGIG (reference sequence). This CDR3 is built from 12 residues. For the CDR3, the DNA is TGTGCCTGGAGTGTAGGGGAACATGAGCAGTTCTTC. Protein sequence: CAWSVGEHEQFF.

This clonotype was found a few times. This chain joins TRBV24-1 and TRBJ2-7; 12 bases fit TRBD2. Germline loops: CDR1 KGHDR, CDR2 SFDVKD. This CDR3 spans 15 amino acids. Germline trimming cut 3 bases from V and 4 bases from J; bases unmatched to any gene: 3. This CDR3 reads CATSDGLAGRYEQYF. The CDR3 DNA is TGTGCCACCAGTGATGGACTAGCGGGAAGGTACGAGCAGTACTTC.

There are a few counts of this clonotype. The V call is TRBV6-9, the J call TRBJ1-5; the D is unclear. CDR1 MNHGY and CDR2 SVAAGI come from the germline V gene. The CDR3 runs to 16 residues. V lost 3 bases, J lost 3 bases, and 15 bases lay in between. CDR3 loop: CASSYTLGNNNQPQHF. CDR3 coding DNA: TGTGCCAGCAGTTACACGTTGGGTAACAACAATCAGCCCCAGCATTTT.

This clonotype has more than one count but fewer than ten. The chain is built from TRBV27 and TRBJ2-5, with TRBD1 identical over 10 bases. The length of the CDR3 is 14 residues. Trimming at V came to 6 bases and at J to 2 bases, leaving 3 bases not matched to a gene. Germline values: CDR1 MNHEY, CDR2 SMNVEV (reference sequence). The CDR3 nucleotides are TGTGCCAGCAGGCGGGACAGGGGTCAAGAGACCCAGTACTTC. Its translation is CASRRDRGQETQYF.

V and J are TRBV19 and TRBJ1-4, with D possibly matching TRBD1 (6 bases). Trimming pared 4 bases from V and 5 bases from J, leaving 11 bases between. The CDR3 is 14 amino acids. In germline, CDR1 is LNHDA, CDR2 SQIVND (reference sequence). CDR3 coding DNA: TGTGCCAGTAGTAGGGGACATCAGAATGAAAAACTGTTTTTT. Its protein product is CASSRGHQNEKLFF.